These 10 T cell receptor beta chains share one sample of origin, sequenced in a study of T-cell memory formation after mild COVID-19. In TCRdb, the 5' RACE reads were re-called with MiXCR into one record per CDR3 protein. Found here are approximately 260,000 distinct CDR3 sequences, around 17% of them singletons; the top ten hold under 30%. The sequenced sample consisted of PBMCs or a T cell subset sorted from them (not recorded which). These TCRs come from a man between 18 and 29 years old who had mild COVID-19 (a few samples of this study predate the infection). Cell type and time point are not known.

The rearrangement links TRBV11-3 to TRBJ2-3; D possibly uses TRBD1 or TRBD2 (5 bases each). This CDR3 is built from 13 residues. CDR1 and CDR2 (germline): SGHNT, YENEEA. V gave up 5 bases and J gave up 11 bases, with 17 bases separating them. CDR3 in DNA: TGTGCCAGCAGCGCCCGGGACGGCTTATTGCAGTATTTT. Its translation is CASSARDGLLQYF.

V and J are TRBV4-3 and TRBJ2-3; D is uncertain. The germline V and J ends were trimmed by 0 bases and 0 bases, with 10 bases remaining between them. Germline CDR1 is LGHNA and CDR2 is YSLEER. This CDR3 has 16 residues. CDR3 sequence: CASSQDSRRSTDTQYF. CDR3 coding DNA: TGCGCCAGCAGCCAAGATTCGCGGCGGAGCACAGATACGCAGTATTTT.

As to this clonotype: One end of the junction does not line up with germline, which may come from a read error. V and J are TRBV19 and TRBJ1-1; D is possibly TRBD1 (5 bases). Per germline, CDR1 LNHDA and CDR2 SQIVND (reference sequence). The CDR3 runs to 14 residues. The CDR3, as DNA: TGTGCCACTAGTCATCAGGGTCGGGGCACTGAAGCTTTCTTT. It codes for CATSHQGRGTEAFF.

This clonotype was seen a handful of times. V is TRBV12-3 or TRBV12-4 and J is TRBJ2-7, with 11 positions matching TRBD1. The CDR3 consists of 15 residues. Trimming cost V 1 base and J 3 bases; bases outside gene matches: 2. Here the CDR3 reads CASSLGTGGFYEQYF. The CDR3 DNA reads as TGTGCCAGCAGTTTAGGGACAGGGGGCTTCTACGAGCAGTACTTC.

The chain carries TRBV11-2 and TRBJ1-2, with D hard to call. V was shortened by 5 bases and J by 5 bases, with 12 bases between the two germline ends. This CDR3 contains 13 residues. CDR1 and CDR2 (germline): SGHAT, FQNNGV. This CDR3 reads CASSDRDFYGYTF. The CDR3 coding sequence is TGTGCCAGCAGCGACCGGGATTTTTATGGCTACACCTTC.

The chain joins TRBV9 to TRBJ2-2, with D perhaps TRBD1 (5 bases). CDR3 size: 15 residues. Between the trimmed V and J ends, which lost 3 bases and 6 bases, there was a span of 15 bases. Germline CDR1 is SGDLS and CDR2 is YYNGEE. This CDR3 reads CASSAAQGLAGELFF. The CDR3 region has the DNA TGTGCCAGCAGCGCCGCGCAGGGTTTAGCCGGGGAGCTGTTTTTT.

This clonotype was counted only a few times. The J gene is TRBJ2-7, the V gene TRBV29-1; 10 bases map to TRBD1. CDR1 is SQVTM and CDR2 is ANQGSEA in the germline V gene. V was clipped by 7 bases and J by 6 bases; unmatched bases: 3. The CDR3 covers 11 residues. The chain's CDR3 is CSGGTGAEQYF. The CDR3 DNA reads as TGCAGCGGAGGGACAGGGGCCGAGCAGTACTTC.

This clonotype turned up a few times. The chain couples TRBV4-1 to TRBJ2-1; D not resolved. From germline, CDR1 is MGHRA and CDR2 YSYEKL. This CDR3 spans 12 amino acids. Trimming removed 1 base at V and 11 bases at J, with 9 bases between. The CDR3 sequence is CASSQVGDKQFF. DNA of the CDR3: TGCGCCAGCAGCCAAGTTGGAGATAAGCAGTTCTTC.

There are a few counts of this clonotype. The gene calls are TRBV5-1 and TRBJ2-1, with 8 bases aligning to TRBD2. The CDR3 consists of 18 residues. V lost 0 bases, J lost 6 bases, and 14 bases stayed unmatched. Germline CDR1 is SGHRS and CDR2 is YFSETQ. The CDR3 DNA reads TGCGCCAGCAGCTTGGATGGGGCGGGGGGCCCCGTGAGCAATGAGCAGTTCTTC. As protein: CASSLDGAGGPVSNEQFF.

This clonotype was found a few times. This chain links TRBV5-1 with TRBJ2-2; tentative D call: TRBD2 (5 bases). V was cut by 5 bases and J by 1 base, with 12 bases left in between. The germline V gene encodes CDR1 SGHRS and CDR2 YFSETQ. This CDR3 has 15 amino acids. CDR3 sequence reads: CASSPGILNTGELFF. CDR3 coding DNA: TGCGCCAGCAGTCCCGGGATCCTGAACACCGGGGAGCTGTTTTTT.